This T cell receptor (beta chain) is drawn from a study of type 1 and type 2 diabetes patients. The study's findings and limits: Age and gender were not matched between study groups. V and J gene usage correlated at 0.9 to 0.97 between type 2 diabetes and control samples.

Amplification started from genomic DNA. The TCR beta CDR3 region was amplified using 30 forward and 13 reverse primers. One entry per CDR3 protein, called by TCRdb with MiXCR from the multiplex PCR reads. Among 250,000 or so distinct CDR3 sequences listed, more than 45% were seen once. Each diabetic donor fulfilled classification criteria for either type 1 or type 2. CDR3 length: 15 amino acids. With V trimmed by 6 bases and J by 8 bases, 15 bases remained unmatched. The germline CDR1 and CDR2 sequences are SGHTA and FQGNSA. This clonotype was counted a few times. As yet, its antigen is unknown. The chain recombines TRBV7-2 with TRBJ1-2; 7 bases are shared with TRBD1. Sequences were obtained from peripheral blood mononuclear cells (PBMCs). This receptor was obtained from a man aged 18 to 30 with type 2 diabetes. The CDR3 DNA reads TGTGCCAGCAGACAACCGGGACAGCTATCGACGGGCTACACCTTC. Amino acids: CASRQPGQLSTGYTF.